This TCR beta chain is from a study of blood T cell repertoires in COVID-19. About the study: Sites across the United States, Italy and Spain contributed samples from acute and convalescent COVID-19. From T cells, B-cell-depleted T cells, or PBMCs came the material, which was cDNA or gDNA.

Authors' processing steps: Nucleated cell number was recorded as an estimate derived from reference gene primer amplification. Measured with immunoSEQ multiplex PCR; TCRdb has only the in-frame clones, and not every one. Clone size and V and J calls were adopted from that table, with D and trimming inferred from the DNA. The sample lists about 140,000 clones; roughly 89% were seen once. In germline, CDR1 is SGHTA, CDR2 FQGNSA. With 2 bases removed from V and 8 bases from J, the gap between germline ends came to 6 bases. The CDR3 sequence is 11 residues long. The receptor was derived from a woman aged 50 to 65 with acute or convalescent COVID-19. The chain recombines TRBV7-2 with TRBJ1-1; possible D gene TRBD1, 5 bases. Sequenced input: peripheral blood. DNA of the CDR3: TGTGCCAGCAGCTTAAGGGGAGAAGCTTTCTTT. It encodes CASSLRGEAFF.